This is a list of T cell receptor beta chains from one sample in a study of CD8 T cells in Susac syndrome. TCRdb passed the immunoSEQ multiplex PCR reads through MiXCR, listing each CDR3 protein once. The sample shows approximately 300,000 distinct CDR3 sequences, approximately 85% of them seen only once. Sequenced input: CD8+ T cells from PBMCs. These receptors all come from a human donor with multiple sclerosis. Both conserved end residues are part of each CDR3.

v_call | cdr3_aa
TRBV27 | CASSPGLAGVEQYF
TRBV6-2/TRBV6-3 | CASRDGGLNGYTF
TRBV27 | CASRDRQGPYEQYF
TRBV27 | CASSMTVDGGHEQYF
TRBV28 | CASIPRQEAYNEQFF
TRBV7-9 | CASSPRLADGELFF
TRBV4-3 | CASSPLRDSPYEQYF
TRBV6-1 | CASSLRDRATDTQYF
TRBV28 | CASSLRLYPGLGGRDEQFF
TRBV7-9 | CASSTTYTDTQYF
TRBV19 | CASSLTEVLYPNEQFF
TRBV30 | CAWSVLAGVGNEQYF
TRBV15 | CATSAGTGIGQPQHF
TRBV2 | CASSEGEGTENEKLFF
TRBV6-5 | CASSYSSGSSQPQHF
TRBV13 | CASSLAGDYLLSYEQYF
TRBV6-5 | CASSSTGDSRAEQYF
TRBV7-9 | CASSLDVRLVSHEQYF
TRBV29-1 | CSAMTVIYGYTF
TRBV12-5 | CASGFGTGFYEQYF
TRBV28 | CASSFTAEAFF
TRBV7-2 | CASSLGGQGGSRRAQYF
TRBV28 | CASNPTGGLETQYF
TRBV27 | CASRGPNYGYTF
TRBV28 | CASSIDGIRNVLTF
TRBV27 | CASNPGWTGSYEQYF
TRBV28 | CASTLTGFSHGTQYF
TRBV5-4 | CASSGKQGWGTGELFF
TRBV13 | CASSPRQSGNEKLFF
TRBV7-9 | CASSLGGRDEAFF
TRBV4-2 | CASSQETGTPPGELFF
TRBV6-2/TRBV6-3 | CASSPLGLAGTEQFF
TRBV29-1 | CSVVAGGGEAFF
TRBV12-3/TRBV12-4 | CASLPPNTGELFF
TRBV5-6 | CASTGIGDYEQYF
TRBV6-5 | CASSYETNGDEKLFF
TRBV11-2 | CASSLGTGFEKLFF
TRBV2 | CASSDRSEVDEKLFF
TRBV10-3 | CAISELTSGKSTDTQYF
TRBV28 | CASSFPMTGDNSYEQYF
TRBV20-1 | CSARDPSGSGSYNEQFF
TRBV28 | CASGGLGVRVSLGAKETQYF
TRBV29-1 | CSVTPLTGYGYTF
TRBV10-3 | CAISEGNTLAYGYTF
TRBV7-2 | CASSSRRTSLDDSYNEQFF
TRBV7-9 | CASSSLGGLAGTGELFF
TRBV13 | CASSPTSGKNADSQFF
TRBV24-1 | CATSDLQTGLGELFF
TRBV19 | CASRGAASSYNEQFF
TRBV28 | CASSLPGLTYEQYF
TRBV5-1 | CASRAEGNQPQHF
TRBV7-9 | CASSLPGGMYYEQQYF